This T cell receptor beta chain is drawn from a study of cytomegalovirus exposure and HLA in healthy donors. Study results and caveats: Clonal expansion, a later analysis showed, was greater in HLA-associated TCR beta chains than in equally common others. Prior analysis indicated that the majority of TCR beta V segments exhibited productivity approximately 87% or approximately 30% of the time.

Both 60 Vbeta primers and 13 Jbeta primers went into the PCR. Clones were read by immunoSEQ multiplex PCR, and TCRdb kept only the in-frame ones, dropping some. The table includes 90,000 to 120,000 clones, 82% detected once. Only a few counts were recorded for this clone. The antigen is undetermined. Sample: PBMCs. The clonotype comes from a man aged 25 to 40 in good health and CMV-seropositive.

The CDR3 protein is CASSTGTGAYEQYF. As DNA, the CDR3 is TGTGCCAGCAGTACCGGGACAGGGGCCTACGAGCAGTACTTC. The chain is built from TRBV6-1 and TRBJ2-7; 10 bases agree with TRBD1. CDR1 and CDR2 from the germline V gene are MNHNS and SASEGT. V shed 5 bases, J shed 2 bases, and the junction held 3 bases outside the gene matches. This CDR3 is 14 amino acids long.